Sequencing of this T cell receptor (beta chain) was carried out in a study of patients and donors after allogeneic stem cell transplantation. Germline CDR1 is SEHNR and CDR2 is FQNEAQ (reference sequence). The CDR3 contains 14 residues. The ends were cut back, 3 bases at V and 6 bases at J, with 13 bases in the middle. This clonotype was found a few times. TCRdb reprocessed the RT-PCR reads via MiXCR and lists one record per CDR3 protein. The sample contains over 150,000 distinct CDR3 sequences, 30% of which appear only once. The sequence was collected from a human donor who was either an allogeneic HSCT recipient or a stem cell or donor lymphocyte infusion donor (not recorded which). It is not recorded whose cells these are; they may come from a transplant donor. The chain joins TRBV7-9 to TRBJ2-3; no definite D call. Sequencing was performed on blood, either unsorted or a sorted T cell fraction (not recorded which). The CDR3 protein is CASSFSRAGDTQYF. In DNA, the CDR3 is TGTGCCAGCAGCTTTTCCCGGGCCGGGGATACGCAGTATTTT.